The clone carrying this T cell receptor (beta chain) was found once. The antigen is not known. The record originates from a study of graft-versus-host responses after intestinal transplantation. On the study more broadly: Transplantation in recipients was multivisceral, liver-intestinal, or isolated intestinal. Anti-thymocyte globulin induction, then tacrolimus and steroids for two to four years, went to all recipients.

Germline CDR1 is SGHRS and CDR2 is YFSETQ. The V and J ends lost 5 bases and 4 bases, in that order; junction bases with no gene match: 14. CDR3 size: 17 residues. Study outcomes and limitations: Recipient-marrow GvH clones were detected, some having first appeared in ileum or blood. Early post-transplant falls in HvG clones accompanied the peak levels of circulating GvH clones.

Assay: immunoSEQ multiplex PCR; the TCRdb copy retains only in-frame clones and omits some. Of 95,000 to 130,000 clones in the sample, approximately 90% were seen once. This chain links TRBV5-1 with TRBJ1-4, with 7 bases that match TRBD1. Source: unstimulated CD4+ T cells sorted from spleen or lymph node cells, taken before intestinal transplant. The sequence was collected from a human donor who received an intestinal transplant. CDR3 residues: CASSPRVRDRLNEKLFF. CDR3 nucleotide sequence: TGCGCCAGCAGTCCCCGCGTGAGGGACAGACTTAATGAAAAACTGTTTTTT.